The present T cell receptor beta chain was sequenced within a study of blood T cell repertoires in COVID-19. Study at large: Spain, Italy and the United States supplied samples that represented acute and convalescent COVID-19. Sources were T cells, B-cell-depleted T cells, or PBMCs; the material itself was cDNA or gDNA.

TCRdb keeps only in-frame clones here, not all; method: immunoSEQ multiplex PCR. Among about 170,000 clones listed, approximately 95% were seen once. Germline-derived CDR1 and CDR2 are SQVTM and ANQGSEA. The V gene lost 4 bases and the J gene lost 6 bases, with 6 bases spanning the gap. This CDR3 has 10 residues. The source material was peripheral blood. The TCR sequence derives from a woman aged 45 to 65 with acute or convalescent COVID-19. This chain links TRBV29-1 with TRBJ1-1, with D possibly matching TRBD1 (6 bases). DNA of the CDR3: TGCAGCGTTGGGGGGCCTGAAGCTTTCTTT. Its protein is CSVGGPEAFF. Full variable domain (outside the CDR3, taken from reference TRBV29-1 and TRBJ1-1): SAVISQKPSRDICQRGTSLTIQCQVDSQVTMMFWYRQQPGQSLTLIATANQGSEATYESGFVIDKFPISRPNLTFSTLTVSNMSPEDSSIYLCSVGGPEAFFGQGTRLTVV.